This T cell receptor beta chain was found in a study of shared clonotypes between healthy human individuals. Study summary: CD4 naive and memory got three plates each, CD8 naive two, CD8 memory one. General study findings and limits: A generally larger estimated richness was seen in naive subsets than in memory subsets.

How the authors handled the data: As immunoSEQ supplied junction-only sequences (without quality scores), filtering differed. Assay: immunoSEQ multiplex PCR; the TCRdb copy retains only in-frame clones and omits some. For V, J and clone size, that table is used; D and trimming come from the DNA. The sample records roughly 1,000,000 clones, 70% to 80% being singletons. A remark on this clone: The antigen is undetermined.

CD4+ cell separation produced CD45RA+ naive and CD45RA-negative memory subsets. Trimming shortened V by 7 bases and J by 1 base, and 10 bases separated the two germline ends. This CDR3 spans 13 amino acids. Per the germline V gene, CDR1 is MNHNS and CDR2 is SASEGT. Source material: memory CD4+ T cells from PBMCs. The sample's subset: CD45RA-negative fraction. The J gene is TRBJ1-1, the V gene TRBV6-1; D ambiguous. The TCR originated in a man between 18 and 35 years old in good health. Some clones in this sample may be carry-over from other donors' samples. The chain's CDR3 is CASTYTANTEAFF. For the CDR3, the DNA is TGTGCCAGCACCTACACAGCGAACACTGAAGCTTTCTTT.